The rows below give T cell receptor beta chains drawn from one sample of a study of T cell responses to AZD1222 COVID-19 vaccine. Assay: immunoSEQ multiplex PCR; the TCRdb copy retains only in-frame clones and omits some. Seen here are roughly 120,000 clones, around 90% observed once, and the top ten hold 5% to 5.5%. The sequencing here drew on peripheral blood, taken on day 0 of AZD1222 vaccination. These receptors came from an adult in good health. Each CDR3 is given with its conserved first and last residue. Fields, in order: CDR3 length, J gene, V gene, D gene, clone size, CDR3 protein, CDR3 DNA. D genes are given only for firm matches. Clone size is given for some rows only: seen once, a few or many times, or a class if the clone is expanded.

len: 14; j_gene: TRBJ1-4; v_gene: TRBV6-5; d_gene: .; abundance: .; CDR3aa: CASRQPGESEKLFF; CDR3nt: TGTGCCAGCAGACAGCCAGGGGAATCGGAAAAACTGTTTTTT
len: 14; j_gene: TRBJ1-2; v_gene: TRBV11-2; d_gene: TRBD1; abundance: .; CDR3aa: CASSSSRQGDGYTF; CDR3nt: TGTGCCAGCAGCTCTAGTAGACAGGGAGATGGCTACACCTTC
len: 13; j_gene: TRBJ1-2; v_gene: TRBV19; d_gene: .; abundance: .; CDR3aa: CASSSREAYGYTF; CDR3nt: TGTGCCAGTAGCTCCAGGGAGGCCTATGGCTACACCTTC
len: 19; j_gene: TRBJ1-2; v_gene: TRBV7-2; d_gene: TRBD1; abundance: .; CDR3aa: CASSLAVAAGGPINYGYTF; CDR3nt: TGTGCCAGCAGCTTAGCCGTGGCGGCAGGGGGCCCCATTAACTATGGCTACACCTTC
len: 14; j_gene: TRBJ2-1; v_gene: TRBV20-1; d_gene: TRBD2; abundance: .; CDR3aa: CSASSGIGFNEQFF; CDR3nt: TGCAGTGCTAGTAGCGGGATCGGGTTCAATGAGCAGTTCTTC
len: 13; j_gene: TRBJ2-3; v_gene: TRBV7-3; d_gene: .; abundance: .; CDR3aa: CASSLTPGDTQYF; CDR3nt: TGTGCCAGCAGCTTAACCCCCGGAGATACGCAGTATTTT
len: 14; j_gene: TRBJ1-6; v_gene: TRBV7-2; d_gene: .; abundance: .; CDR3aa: CASTLGRANSPLHF; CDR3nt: TGTGCCAGCACCTTGGGCAGGGCAAATTCACCCCTCCACTTT
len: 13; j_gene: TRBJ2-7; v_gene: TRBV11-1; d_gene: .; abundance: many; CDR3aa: CASSLGRSYEQYF; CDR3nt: TGTGCCAGCAGCCTGGGACGGTCCTACGAGCAGTACTTC
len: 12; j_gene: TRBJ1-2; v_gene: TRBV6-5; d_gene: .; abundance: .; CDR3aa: CASKTQIHGYTF; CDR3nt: TGTGCCAGCAAAACACAAATCCACGGCTACACCTTC
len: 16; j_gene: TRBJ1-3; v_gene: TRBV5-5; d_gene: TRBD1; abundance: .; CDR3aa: CASSSSPDRPGNTIYF; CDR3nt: TGTGCCAGCAGCTCTTCCCCGGACAGGCCTGGAAACACCATATATTTT
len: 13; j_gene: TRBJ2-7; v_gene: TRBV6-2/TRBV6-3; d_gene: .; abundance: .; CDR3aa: CASTPSASYEQYF; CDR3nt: TGTGCCAGCACCCCGTCGGCTTCCTACGAGCAGTACTTC
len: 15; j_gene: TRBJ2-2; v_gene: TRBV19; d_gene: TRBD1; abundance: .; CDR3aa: CASSTTGVYTGELFF; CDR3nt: TGTGCCAGTAGTACGACAGGGGTCTACACCGGGGAGCTGTTTTTT
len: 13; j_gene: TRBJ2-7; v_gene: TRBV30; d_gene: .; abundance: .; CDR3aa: CAWSGDGAYEQYF; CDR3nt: TGTGCCTGGAGCGGGGACGGAGCCTACGAGCAGTACTTC
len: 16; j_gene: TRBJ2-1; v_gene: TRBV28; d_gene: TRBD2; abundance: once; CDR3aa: CASSPHGAGGKDEQFF; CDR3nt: TGTGCCAGCAGTCCCCATGGAGCGGGGGGGAAAGATGAGCAGTTCTTC
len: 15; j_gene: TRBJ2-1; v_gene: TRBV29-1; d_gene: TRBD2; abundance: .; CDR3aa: CSEHLAGGTRNEQFF; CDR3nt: TGCAGCGAGCACCTAGCGGGGGGCACCCGGAATGAGCAGTTCTTC
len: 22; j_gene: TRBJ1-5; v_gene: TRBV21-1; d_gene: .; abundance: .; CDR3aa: CASSSLSGRWGQGSGTNQPQHF; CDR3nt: .
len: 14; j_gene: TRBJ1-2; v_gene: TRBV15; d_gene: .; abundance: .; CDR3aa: CATSGDTGKGGYTF; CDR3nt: TGTGCCACCAGCGGAGACACAGGGAAAGGTGGCTACACCTTC
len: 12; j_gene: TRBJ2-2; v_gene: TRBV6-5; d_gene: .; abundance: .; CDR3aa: CAAGGDTGELFF; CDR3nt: TGTGCCGCCGGGGGTGACACCGGGGAGCTGTTTTTT
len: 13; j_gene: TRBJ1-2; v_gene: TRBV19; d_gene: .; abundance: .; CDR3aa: CASSLDRRYGYTF; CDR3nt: TGTGCCAGTAGTTTGGACCGTCGCTATGGCTACACCTTC
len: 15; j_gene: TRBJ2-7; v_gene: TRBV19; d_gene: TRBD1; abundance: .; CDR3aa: CASSDRDRGIYEQYF; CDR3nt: TGTGCCAGTAGTGACCGGGACAGGGGGATCTACGAGCAGTACTTC
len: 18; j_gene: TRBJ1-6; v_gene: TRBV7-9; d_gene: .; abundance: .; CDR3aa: CASSPDRPTTSYNSPLHF; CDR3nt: TGTGCCAGCAGTCCGGACAGACCAACGACTTCCTATAATTCACCCCTCCACTTT
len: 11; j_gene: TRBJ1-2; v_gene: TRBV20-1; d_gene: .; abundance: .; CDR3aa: CSASRQMDYTF; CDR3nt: TGCAGTGCTAGCCGACAGATGGACTACACCTTC
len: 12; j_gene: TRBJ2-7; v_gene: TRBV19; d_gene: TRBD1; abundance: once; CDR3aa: CASSDRYYEQYF; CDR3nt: TGTGCCTCCTCGGACAGGTACTACGAGCAGTACTTC
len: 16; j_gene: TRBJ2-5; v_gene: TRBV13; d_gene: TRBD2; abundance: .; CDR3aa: CASSPSTSGGQETQYF; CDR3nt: TGTGCCAGCAGCCCCTCCACTAGCGGGGGACAAGAGACCCAGTACTTC
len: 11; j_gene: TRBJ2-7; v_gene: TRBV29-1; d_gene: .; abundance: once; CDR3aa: CSVRTSYEQYF; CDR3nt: TGCAGCGTCCGGACCTCCTACGAGCAGTACTTC
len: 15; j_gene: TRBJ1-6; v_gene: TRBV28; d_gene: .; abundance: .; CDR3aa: CASSFFQGGDSPLHF; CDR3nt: TGTGCCAGCAGTTTTTTCCAGGGCGGGGATTCACCCCTCCACTTT
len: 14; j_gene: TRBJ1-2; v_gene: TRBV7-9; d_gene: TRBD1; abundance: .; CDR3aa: CASSPGAHRGGYTF; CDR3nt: TGTGCCAGCAGCCCCGGGGCCCACAGGGGAGGCTACACCTTC
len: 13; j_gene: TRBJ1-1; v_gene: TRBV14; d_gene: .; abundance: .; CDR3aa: CASSQDRGQQAFF; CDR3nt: TGTGCCAGCAGCCAAGATCGGGGCCAACAAGCTTTCTTT
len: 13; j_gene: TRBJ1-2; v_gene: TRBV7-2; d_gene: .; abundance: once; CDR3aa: CASSFSGVYGYTF; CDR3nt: TGTGCCAGCAGCTTTTCGGGGGTTTATGGCTACACCTTC
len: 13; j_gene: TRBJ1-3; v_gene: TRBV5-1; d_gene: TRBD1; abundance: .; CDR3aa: CASRPGQGNTIYF; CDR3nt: TGCGCCAGCAGACCGGGACAGGGAAACACCATATATTTT
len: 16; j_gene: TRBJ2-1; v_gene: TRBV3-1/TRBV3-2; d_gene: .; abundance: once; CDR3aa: CASSLKGGADYNEQFF; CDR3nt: TGTGCCAGCAGCTTGAAAGGGGGGGCTGACTACAATGAGCAGTTCTTC
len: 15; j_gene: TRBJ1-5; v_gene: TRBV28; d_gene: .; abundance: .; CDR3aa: CASRSLLSPNQPQHF; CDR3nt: TGTGCCAGCAGATCATTACTCTCGCCGAATCAGCCCCAGCATTTT
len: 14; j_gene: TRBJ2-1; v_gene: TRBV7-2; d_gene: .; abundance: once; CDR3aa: CASSWVAQYNEQFF; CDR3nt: TGTGCCAGCAGCTGGGTAGCGCAATACAATGAGCAGTTCTTC
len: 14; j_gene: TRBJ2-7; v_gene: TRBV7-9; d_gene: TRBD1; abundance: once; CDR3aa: CASSHRDRVYEQYF; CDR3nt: TGTGCCAGCAGCCACCGGGACAGGGTCTACGAGCAGTACTTC
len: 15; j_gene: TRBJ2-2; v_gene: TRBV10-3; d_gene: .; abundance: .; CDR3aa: CAISGDRRNTGELFF; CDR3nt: TGTGCCATCAGTGGCGACAGGAGGAACACCGGGGAGCTGTTTTTT
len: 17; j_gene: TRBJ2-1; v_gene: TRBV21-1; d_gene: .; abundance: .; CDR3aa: CASRKSVPGNLYNEQFF; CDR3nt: TGTGCCAGCCGGAAATCGGTGCCAGGGAACCTCTACAATGAGCAGTTCTTC
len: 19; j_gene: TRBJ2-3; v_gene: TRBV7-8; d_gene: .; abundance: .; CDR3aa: CASSLTGSGGLLPTDTQYF; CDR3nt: TGTGCCAGCAGCTTAACTGGTTCCGGGGGACTTTTACCCACAGATACGCAGTATTTT